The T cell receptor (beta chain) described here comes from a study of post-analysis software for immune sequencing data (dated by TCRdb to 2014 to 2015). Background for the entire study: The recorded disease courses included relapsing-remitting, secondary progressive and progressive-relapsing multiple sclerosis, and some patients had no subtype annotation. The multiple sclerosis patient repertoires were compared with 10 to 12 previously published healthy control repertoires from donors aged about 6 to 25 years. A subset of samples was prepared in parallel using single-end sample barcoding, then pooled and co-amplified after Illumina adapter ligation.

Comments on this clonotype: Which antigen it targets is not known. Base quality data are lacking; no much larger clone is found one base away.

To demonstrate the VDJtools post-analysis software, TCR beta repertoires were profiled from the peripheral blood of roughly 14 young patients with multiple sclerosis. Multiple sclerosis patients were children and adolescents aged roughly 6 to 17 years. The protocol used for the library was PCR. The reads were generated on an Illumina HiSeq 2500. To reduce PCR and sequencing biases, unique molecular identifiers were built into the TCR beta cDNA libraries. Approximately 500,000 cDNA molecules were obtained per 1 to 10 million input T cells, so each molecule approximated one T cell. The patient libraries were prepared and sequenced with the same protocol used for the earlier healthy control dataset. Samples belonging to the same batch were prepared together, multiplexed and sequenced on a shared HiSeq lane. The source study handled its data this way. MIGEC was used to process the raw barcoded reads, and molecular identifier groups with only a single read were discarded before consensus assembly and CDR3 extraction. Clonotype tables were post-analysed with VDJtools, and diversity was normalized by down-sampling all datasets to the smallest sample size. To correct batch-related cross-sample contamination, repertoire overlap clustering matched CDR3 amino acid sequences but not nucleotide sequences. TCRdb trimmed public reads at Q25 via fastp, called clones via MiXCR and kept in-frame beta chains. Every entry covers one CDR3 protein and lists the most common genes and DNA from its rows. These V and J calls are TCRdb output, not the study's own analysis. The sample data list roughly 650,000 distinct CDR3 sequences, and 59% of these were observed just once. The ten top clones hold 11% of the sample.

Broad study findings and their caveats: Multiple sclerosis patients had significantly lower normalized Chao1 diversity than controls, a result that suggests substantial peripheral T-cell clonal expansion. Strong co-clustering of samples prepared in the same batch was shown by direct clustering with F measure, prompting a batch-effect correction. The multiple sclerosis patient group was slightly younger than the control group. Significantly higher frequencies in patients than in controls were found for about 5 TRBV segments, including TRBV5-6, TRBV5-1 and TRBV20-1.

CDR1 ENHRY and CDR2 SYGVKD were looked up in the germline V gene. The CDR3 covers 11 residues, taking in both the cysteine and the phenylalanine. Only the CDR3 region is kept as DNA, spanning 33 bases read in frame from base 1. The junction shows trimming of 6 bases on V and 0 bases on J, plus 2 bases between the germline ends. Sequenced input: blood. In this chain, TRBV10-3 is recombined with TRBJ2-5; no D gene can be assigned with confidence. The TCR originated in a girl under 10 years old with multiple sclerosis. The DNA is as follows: TGTGCCATCAGGGACCAAGAGACCCAGTACTTC. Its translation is CAIRDQETQYF.